Listed here are 12 T cell receptor beta chains from one sample, sequenced in a study of T-cell memory formation after mild COVID-19. TCRdb recomputed calls from the 5' RACE reads with MiXCR, one row per CDR3 protein. Here the sample spans some 210,000 distinct CDR3 sequences, around 30% being singletons. Sequences were obtained from PBMCs or a T cell subset sorted from them (not recorded which). These receptors were taken from an adult woman who had mild COVID-19 (a few samples of this study predate the infection). Cell type and time point are not known.

V gene TRBV6-5 combines with J gene TRBJ2-3; D is undetermined. Trimming took 1 base from V and 4 from J, leaving 9 bases between them. The CDR3 contains 14 residues. Germline V CDR1 and CDR2: MNHEY, SVGAGI. The CDR3 DNA follows: TGTGCCAGCAGTTACTTTGCCGCGGCAGATACGCAGTATTTT. Translated: CASSYFAAADTQYF.

The chain has TRBV3-1 and TRBJ2-1; no firm D call. Between the trimmed V and J ends, which lost 8 bases and 5 bases, there was a span of 25 bases. This CDR3 has 17 residues. From germline, CDR1 is LGHDT and CDR2 YNNKEL (reference sequence). The CDR3 protein is CASSPGSSSPINNEQFF. The CDR3 nucleotides read TGTGCCAGCTCGCCCGGGTCCTCCTCACCAATCAACAATGAGCAGTTCTTC.

This rearrangement joins TRBV30 to TRBJ1-5; D remains unclear. Trimming took off 2 bases at V and 2 bases at J, with 10 bases between the two ends. In germline, CDR1 is GTSNPN, CDR2 SVGIG (reference sequence). The CDR3 runs 14 residues. CDR3 protein: CAWSLGQGNQPQHF. In DNA form, the CDR3 reads TGTGCCTGGAGTTTAGGGCAGGGCAATCAGCCCCAGCATTTT.

This chain joins TRBV6-1 and TRBJ1-4; D perhaps matches TRBD1 (5 bases). Germline V lookup: CDR1 MNHNS, CDR2 SASEGT. Trimming shortened V by 6 bases and J by 8 bases, and 19 bases separated the two germline ends. This CDR3 has 15 residues. The CDR3 nucleotides read TGTGCCAGCAGAACCGGGACCCTCGATAGGGAAAAACTGTTTTTT. This gives the protein CASRTGTLDREKLFF.

The chain uses TRBV24-1 and TRBJ2-3, with D unresolved. Germline V gene lookup returns CDR1 KGHDR and CDR2 SFDVKD. Trimming stripped 3 bases from V and 0 bases from J, with 12 bases between. This CDR3 has 16 amino acids. In DNA, the CDR3 is TGTGCCACCAGTGATCCGAGGACGAGAAGCACAGATACGCAGTATTTT. This gives the protein CATSDPRTRSTDTQYF.

The gene calls are TRBV29-1 and TRBJ2-5; 7 nucleotides align to TRBD2. This CDR3 has 15 residues. Germline values: CDR1 SQVTM, CDR2 ANQGSEA. Losses at the gene ends were 1 base for V and 5 bases for J; bases not matched to a gene: 10. The CDR3 DNA is TGCAGCGTTGAAGGCTGGGAGGGACGGTTGGAGACCCAGTACTTC. This encodes CSVEGWEGRLETQYF.

This chain joins TRBV9 and TRBJ2-3, with D unresolved. V was pared by 3 bases and J by 6 bases, with 11 bases between. This CDR3 region has 13 residues. Per germline, CDR1 SGDLS and CDR2 YYNGEE. This chain's CDR3 is CASSGVVVDTQYF. Here the CDR3 DNA reads TGTGCCAGCAGCGGAGTAGTAGTGGATACGCAGTATTTT.

This chain uses TRBV5-4 with TRBJ2-7, with D possibly TRBD1 on 5 matching bases. Germline V gene sequence: CDR1 SGHNT, CDR2 YYREEE (reference sequence). The CDR3 runs 14 residues. Trimming left V 4 bases short and J 2 bases short, with 13 bases between. The CDR3 is CASSIRAFPYEQYF. The DNA for the CDR3 is TGTGCCAGCAGCATCAGGGCTTTCCCCTACGAGCAGTACTTC. The whole variable domain, remainder taken from reference TRBV5-4 and TRBJ2-7, is ETGVTQSPTHLIKTRGQQVTLRCSSQSGHNTVSWYQQALGQGPQFIFQYYREEENGRGNFPPRFSGLQFPNYSSELNVNALELDDSALYLCASSIRAFPYEQYFGPGTRLTVT.

The chain uses TRBV4-1 and TRBJ1-1; no firm D call. This CDR3 contains 14 residues. Trimming removed 2 bases at V and 0 bases at J, with 7 bases between. The V gene's germline CDR1 is MGHRA and CDR2 YSYEKL. CDR3: CASSQTKMNTEAFF. DNA of the CDR3: TGCGCCAGCAGCCAAACGAAGATGAACACTGAAGCTTTCTTT.

This clonotype was detected a few times. J is TRBJ2-7 and V is TRBV20-1; the D gene is possibly TRBD2 (5 bases). V lost 1 base and J lost 6, with 10 bases in between. This CDR3 has 12 amino acids. CDR1 DFQATT and CDR2 SNEGSKA come from the germline V gene (reference sequence). CDR3 residues: CSARGLAPEQYF. For the CDR3, the DNA is TGCAGTGCTAGAGGGCTAGCACCCGAGCAGTACTTC.

This clonotype was detected a few times. This chain joins TRBV5-1 and TRBJ1-2, with 8 bases fitting TRBD1. CDR1 is SGHRS and CDR2 is YFSETQ in the germline V gene. This CDR3 is 14 amino acids long. J was trimmed by 0 bases and V by 4 bases; bases with no gene match: 2. Written as DNA, the CDR3 is TGCGCCAGCAGCCCGGGACAGGCTAACTATGGCTACACCTTC. This translates into CASSPGQANYGYTF.

In this sample, this clonotype turned up a few times. The J gene is TRBJ2-3, the V gene TRBV19; D is possibly TRBD2 (5 bases). V was clipped by 3 bases and J by 0 bases, with 10 bases between them. Germline V gene data show CDR1 as LNHDA and CDR2 as SQIVND (reference sequence). This CDR3 contains 15 residues. The CDR3 protein is CASSMSAASTDTQYF. CDR3 DNA: TGTGCCAGTAGTATGTCAGCGGCTAGCACAGATACGCAGTATTTT.